The entry below describes one TCR beta chain. This sample is drawn from a study of technical replicates of blood from several donors. Data came from immunoSEQ multiplex PCR; TCRdb stores just in-frame clones and leaves some out. The table includes tens of thousands of clones, 94% detected once. V lost 6 bases to trimming and J lost 9 bases; unmatched junction nucleotides: 8. CDR1 is SGHRS, CDR2 YFSETQ, per germline. There are 13 residues in the CDR3. The chain is built from TRBV5-1 and TRBJ1-2; 10 bases agree with TRBD1. This TCR came from a human donor in good health. The source material was T cells isolated from PBMCs. CDR3 sequence (DNA): TGCGCCAGCACCGAGACAGGGGGCAGGAGCTACACCTTC. It yields the protein CASTETGGRSYTF.